The clone carrying this T cell receptor (beta chain) appeared many times. RNA transcripts provided the source from which TCR beta CDR3 regions were amplified. HTBI primers were used for first-round RT-PCR of the TCR CDR3. A single record per CDR3 protein comes from TCRdb applying MiXCR to the multiplex PCR reads. The sample lists approximately 620,000 distinct CDR3 sequences; around 16% were seen once. The sample belongs to a study of T cells in Graves' hyperthyroidism and ophthalmopathy. Trimming removed 7 bases from V and 2 bases from J, with 17 bases in between. The CDR3 is made up of 15 amino acids. CDR1 and CDR2 (germline): SNHLY, FYNNEI.

This chain uses TRBV2 with TRBJ1-1; a weak D match, TRBD1 (5 bases). The sequence was collected from a woman in her thirties or forties with Graves' ophthalmopathy. The material sequenced was blood. CDR3 nucleotides: TGTGCCAGCAAAGCCCAGGGTTTGCTAAACACTGAAGCTTTCTTT. It codes for CASKAQGLLNTEAFF. Using reference TRBV2 and TRBJ1-1 for the parts outside the CDR3, the full variable domain is EPEVTQTPSHQVTQMGQEVILRCVPISNHLYFYWYRQILGQKVEFLVSFYNNEISEKSEIFDDQFSVERPDGSNFTLKIRSTKLEDSAMYFCASKAQGLLNTEAFFGQGTRLTVV.